Below, one T cell receptor beta chain is given with its context. Reverse transcription used about 0.45 to 1 ug RNA and random hexamers. MiXCR, applied by TCRdb to the immunoSEQ multiplex PCR reads, yields one record per CDR3 protein. There are about 160,000 distinct CDR3 sequences in the sample; just over 90% occur only once, and 0.12% to 0.15% lies in the top ten. These data are taken from a study of CD8 T cells in Susac syndrome. Healthy donors constituted the control group, matched for age and sex. This sequence was found in a human donor in good health. The sequenced sample was CD4+ T cells from PBMCs.

CDR3 in amino acids: CSARFTRGGRSSYNEQFF. In nucleotides, the CDR3 is TGCAGTGCTAGATTCACCCGAGGAGGGCGGAGCTCCTACAATGAGCAGTTCTTC. V is TRBV20-1 and J is TRBJ2-1, with D perhaps matching TRBD2 (6 bases). Germline assignment: CDR1 DFQATT and CDR2 SNEGSKA (reference sequence). CDR3 size: 18 residues. The V and J ends lost 2 bases and 0 bases respectively, with 20 bases between them.